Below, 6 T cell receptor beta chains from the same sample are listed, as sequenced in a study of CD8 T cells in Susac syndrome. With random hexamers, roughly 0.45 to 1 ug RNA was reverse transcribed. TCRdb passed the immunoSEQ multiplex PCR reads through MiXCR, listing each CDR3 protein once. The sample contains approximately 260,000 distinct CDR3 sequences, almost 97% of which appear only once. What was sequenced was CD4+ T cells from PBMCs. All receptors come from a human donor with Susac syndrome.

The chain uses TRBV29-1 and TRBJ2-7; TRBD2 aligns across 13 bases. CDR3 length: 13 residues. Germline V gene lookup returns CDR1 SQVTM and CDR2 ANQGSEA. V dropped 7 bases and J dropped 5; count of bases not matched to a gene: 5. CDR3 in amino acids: CSAPGTSGNEQYF. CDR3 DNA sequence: TGCAGCGCACCCGGGACTAGCGGGAACGAGCAGTACTTC.

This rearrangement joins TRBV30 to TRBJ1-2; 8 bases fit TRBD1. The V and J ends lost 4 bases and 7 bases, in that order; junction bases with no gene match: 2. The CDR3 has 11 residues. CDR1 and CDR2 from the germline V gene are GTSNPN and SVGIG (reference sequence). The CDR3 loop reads CAWTGGPGYTF. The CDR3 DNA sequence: TGTGCCTGGACAGGGGGCCCTGGCTACACCTTC.

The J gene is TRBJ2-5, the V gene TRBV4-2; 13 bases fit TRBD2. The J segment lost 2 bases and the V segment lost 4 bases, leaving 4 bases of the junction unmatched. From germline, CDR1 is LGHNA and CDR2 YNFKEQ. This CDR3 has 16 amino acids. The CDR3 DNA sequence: TGTGCCAGCAGCCGAGGACTAGCGGGAGCTCAAGAGACCCAGTACTTC. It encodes CASSRGLAGAQETQYF.

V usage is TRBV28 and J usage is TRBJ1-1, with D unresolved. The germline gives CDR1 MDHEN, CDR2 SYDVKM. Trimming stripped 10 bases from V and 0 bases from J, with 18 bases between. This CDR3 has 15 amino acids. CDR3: CATRLRESMNTEAFF. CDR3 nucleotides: TGTGCCACCCGGTTAAGGGAGTCGATGAACACTGAAGCTTTCTTT.

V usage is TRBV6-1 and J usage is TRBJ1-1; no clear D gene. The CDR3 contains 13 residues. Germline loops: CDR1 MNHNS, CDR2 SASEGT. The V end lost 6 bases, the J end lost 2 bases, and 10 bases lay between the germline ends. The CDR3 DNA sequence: TGTGCCAGCAGGGTCACACGAAACACTGAAGCTTTCTTT. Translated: CASRVTRNTEAFF.

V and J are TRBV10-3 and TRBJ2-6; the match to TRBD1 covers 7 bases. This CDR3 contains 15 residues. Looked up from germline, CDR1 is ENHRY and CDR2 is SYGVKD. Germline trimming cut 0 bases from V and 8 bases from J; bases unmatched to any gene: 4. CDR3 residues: CAISESTGIPNVLTF. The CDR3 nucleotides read TGTGCCATCAGTGAGTCGACAGGGATCCCCAACGTCCTGACTTTC.